This T cell receptor (beta chain) was documented in a study of blood T cells in healthy people across ages. The CDR3 consists of 15 residues. V lost 6 bases and J 2 bases, leaving 14 bases between the germline ends. CDR1 and CDR2 (germline): KGHSH, LQKENI. Next came a second PCR, run for about 7 to 12 cycles, which used a sample-barcoded 5' primer along with a J-beta primer mix. A single record per CDR3 protein comes from TCRdb applying MiXCR to the 5' RACE reads. Of fewer than 750,000 distinct CDR3 sequences in the sample, 40% to 65% are singletons; the top ten hold approximately 15%. The receptor was derived from a woman aged 80 or over in good health. The chain is built from TRBV18 and TRBJ1-3, with D tentatively TRBD1 (5 bases). Specimen: blood. The CDR3: CASSPTTGAGNTIYF. The DNA for the CDR3 is TGTGCCAGCTCCCCCACCACAGGCGCTGGAAACACCATATATTTT.